This entry is about one TCR beta chain. This receptor's antigen is unknown. It has no much larger one-base neighbor in the sample; base qualities were not kept. The sample carries other DNA sequences with the same CDR3. Enrolling through a virtual design, the prospective study's participants ranged in age from roughly 18 to 95 years and lived across 20 to 30 United States geographic areas. In the prospective study, participants were assigned to cohorts based on the clinical history participants reported in a screening survey and a study questionnaire. ImmuneRACE Cohort 3 recovered participants were defined by two consecutive negative NP/OP PCR tests, healthcare professional clearance, or symptom resolution. Each participant in the prospective study had whole blood, serum and a nasopharyngeal or oropharyngeal swab collected by mobile phlebotomists. Over an approximately 2-month period, participants in the prospective study had the option of providing additional blood draws and questionnaires. Blood samples from the prospective study were shipped frozen or at room temperature prior to DNA extraction.

TCRbeta CDR3 regions were amplified from genomic DNA using the immunoSEQ Assay, a bias-controlled multiplex PCR. On the authors' methods: The number of nucleated cells in each sample was estimated from the amplification of reference gene primers within the assay. To quantify the absolute abundance of each unique TCRbeta CDR3 rearrangement, sequence reads were collapsed and filtered. For each sample, productive Simpson clonality was calculated by taking the square root of Simpson's diversity index across productive rearrangements. Entries here come from immuneACCESS through TCRdb and include only in-frame sequences with V and J called. Some clones fail to appear in such tables; in the studies checked, an unresolved V gene covers under half of the shortfall, and the cause of the remainder is unknown. V, J and clone size are taken as reported in that table, and D and trimming were inferred from the DNA itself. The sample yields some 320,000 clones; roughly 90% were counted once. Approximately 5.2% of the sample comes from the top ten.

Between the V and J ends, shortened by 1 base and 2 bases respectively, the junction contains 6 bases. As encoded in the germline V gene, CDR1 is MDHEN while CDR2 is SYDVKM. The CDR3 contains 15 residues, cysteine and phenylalanine counted. Only the CDR3 region is kept as DNA, spanning 45 bases read in frame from base 1. These data come from a study of blood T cell repertoires in COVID-19 (dated by TCRdb to 2019 to 2021). With regard to the full study: Samples covering the acute and convalescent phases of COVID-19 were provided by collaborators in the United States, Italy and Spain. The prospective study material was composed of cDNA or gDNA derived from T cells, B-cell-depleted T cells, or PBMCs. Subjects who had been exposed to COVID-19, were actively infected with it, or had recovered from it provided the deeply sampled blood TCRbeta repertoires that made up the dataset. The repertoires were released in a freely available public database intended as a resource for research on the immune response to SARS-CoV-2. The samples were drawn from two sources: the first 160 participants of the ongoing ImmuneRACE study, and 1,254 subjects contributed by 6 global collaborators. Sample metadata almost always included a de-identified subject ID, COVID-19 status, age in years and sex. Where available, HLA class I and class II types were obtained from metadata supplied by the sample provider rather than from assay-based typing.

The investigation overall reported the following: The quantity of clinical and demographic metadata differed by source and by participant and was supplied without curation.

The source material was PBMCs or T cells enriched from blood (not recorded which). The sequence was collected from a man in his sixties who had recovered from COVID-19. This receptor chain uses TRBV28 and TRBJ2-6; the D gene is perhaps TRBD1, on 6 matching bases. The DNA is TGTGCCAGCAGTTTATCAGGGGCTGGGGCCAACGTCCTGACTTTC. It translates as CASSLSGAGANVLTF.